The 25 T cell receptor beta chains below come from one sample, sequenced in a study of blood T cell repertoires in COVID-19. Some clones are missing from TCRdb's copy, which holds only in-frame ones; the method was immunoSEQ multiplex PCR. The table has a few hundred thousand clones, around nine tenths seen once. Sequenced: peripheral blood. The receptors were sampled from a man aged 25-40 years with acute or convalescent COVID-19.

The chain recombines TRBV5-1 with TRBJ1-2, with 7 bases that match TRBD1. The CDR3 spans 15 residues. V dropped 4 bases and J dropped 8; count of bases not matched to a gene: 14. Germline loops: CDR1 SGHRS, CDR2 YFSETQ. CDR3 coding DNA: TGCGCCAGCAGCCTCTCGACAGGGATCGATGGCGGCTACACCTTC. Translating gives CASSLSTGIDGGYTF.

This chain joins TRBV5-1 and TRBJ1-2; D is undetermined. V was trimmed by 4 bases and J by 4 bases, leaving 14 bases between them. The germline gives CDR1 SGHRS, CDR2 YFSETQ. The CDR3 has 14 residues. The DNA for the CDR3 is TGCGCCAGCAGCCACCTGAGGTCCCCCTATGGCTACACCTTC. Its translation is CASSHLRSPYGYTF.

The rearrangement joins TRBV5-1 to TRBJ2-7, with 8 bases matching TRBD2. The V gene's germline CDR1 is SGHRS and CDR2 YFSETQ. With V trimmed by 0 bases and J by 5 bases, 4 bases remained unmatched. This CDR3 is built from 14 residues. The CDR3 is CASSLAGGADEQYF. The CDR3 nucleotides are TGCGCCAGCAGCTTGGCCGGGGGGGCGGACGAGCAGTACTTC.

V is TRBV28 and J is TRBJ1-3; no reliable D call. Germline V gives CDR1 MDHEN, CDR2 SYDVKM. This CDR3 has 16 amino acids. Trimming shortened V by 2 bases and J by 0 bases, and 11 bases separated the two germline ends. CDR3 region: CASSLRRTLSGNTIYF. The CDR3 nucleotides read TGTGCCAGCAGTTTACGGCGGACTCTCTCTGGAAACACCATATATTTT.

This chain connects TRBV7-8 to TRBJ2-7; no clear D. Germline assignment: CDR1 SGHVS and CDR2 FQNEAQ. The V and J ends lost 1 base and 11 bases respectively, with 12 bases between them. This CDR3 contains 12 residues. The CDR3 bases are TGTGCCAGCAGCTTAGTCAGTAAGTTCAAGTACTTC. Its translation is CASSLVSKFKYF.

The chain links TRBV7-6 to TRBJ1-4; TRBD1 agrees at 10 bases. The CDR3 has 20 residues. Germline values: CDR1 SGHVS, CDR2 FNYEAQ. V lost 2 bases, J lost 0 bases, and 12 bases stayed unmatched. The CDR3 nucleotides read TGTGCCAGCAGCTTAAGGACAGGGGGATCAAGGGCTACAACTAATGAAAAACTGTTTTTT. Translating it yields CASSLRTGGSRATTNEKLFF.

The chain couples TRBV23-1 to TRBJ2-7; 8 positions match TRBD1. TRBV23-1 has ORF status, its function being uncertain. Unmatched junction bases numbered 16, after V lost 3 bases and J lost 3 bases. The CDR3 is made up of 18 amino acids. This chain's CDR3 is CASSHTFKDYRGCYEQYF. DNA for the CDR3: TGCGCCAGCAGTCACACCTTTAAAGATTACAGGGGGTGCTACGAGCAGTACTTC.

As regards this clone: An end of the junction differs from the germline gene, which may be a read error. This sequence joins TRBV4-1 and TRBJ2-7; 13 bases are a match to TRBD2. This CDR3 is built from 15 residues. Looked up from germline, CDR1 is MGHRA and CDR2 is YSYEKL. For the CDR3, the DNA is TGCGCCAGCAGCCAAGATAGGACTAGCGGGAGTCACCGGGTCTTC. This encodes CASSQDRTSGSHRVF.

The CDR3 reads CASRHQTGTGIYEQYF. The CDR3 coding sequence is TGTGCCAGCAGACATCAAACCGGGACAGGGATCTACGAGCAGTACTTC. The chain couples TRBV5-4 to TRBJ2-7; 9 bases line up with TRBD1. The CDR3 has 16 residues. Trimming at V came to 5 bases and at J to 3 bases, leaving 12 bases not matched to a gene. Per germline, CDR1 SGHNT and CDR2 YYREEE (reference sequence).

The CDR3, as DNA: TGTGCCAGCAGCTTACTTTACAGCCCGTATGGCTACACCTTC. It encodes CASSLLYSPYGYTF. The genes are TRBV7-8 and TRBJ1-2, with no clear D. The CDR3 is 14 amino acids. Trimming cost V 2 bases and J 5 bases, with 12 bases left between them. Germline V gene lookup returns CDR1 SGHVS and CDR2 FQNEAQ.

The V gene is TRBV27, the J gene TRBJ1-5; 7 nucleotides line up with TRBD1. CDR1 and CDR2 (germline): MNHEY, SMNVEV (reference sequence). The CDR3 length is 16 residues. V was clipped by 6 bases and J by 0 bases; unmatched bases: 8. The CDR3 bases are TGTGCCAGCAGCCTAACTACAGGGGTTAGCAATCAGCCCCAGCATTTT. It codes for CASSLTTGVSNQPQHF.

The gene calls are TRBV30 and TRBJ1-4; no reliable D call. Trimming took off 3 bases at V and 4 bases at J, with 3 bases between the two ends. The CDR3 consists of 11 residues. Germline CDR1 GTSNPN, CDR2 SVGIG (reference sequence). CDR3 DNA: TGTGCCTGGAGCCATAATGAAAAACTGTTTTTT. Protein sequence: CAWSHNEKLFF.

V gene TRBV28 combines with J gene TRBJ1-5; D is perhaps TRBD1 (6 bases). This CDR3 region has 15 residues. The germline V and J ends were trimmed by 8 bases and 1 base, with 15 bases remaining between them. The germline V gene encodes CDR1 MDHEN and CDR2 SYDVKM. DNA for the CDR3: TGTGCCAGCCGCAAATCGACAGGAAGCAATCAGCCCCAGCATTTT. Translated: CASRKSTGSNQPQHF.

The chain carries TRBV29-1 and TRBJ2-5; D may be TRBD2 (5 bases). Germline CDR1 and CDR2: SQVTM and ANQGSEA. Trimming stripped 2 bases from V and 5 bases from J, with 9 bases between. The CDR3 loop spans 12 amino acids. CDR3 nucleotide sequence: TGCAGCGTTGAAAGGACGGGGGAGACCCAGTACTTC. This gives the protein CSVERTGETQYF.

This clone occurred once. The chain couples TRBV24-1 to TRBJ2-3, with 12 bases matching TRBD1. The germline CDR1 and CDR2 sequences are KGHDR and SFDVKD. The J segment lost 4 bases and the V segment lost 4 bases, leaving 5 bases of the junction unmatched. CDR3 size: 16 residues. CDR3: CATSDRDRGPADTQYF. The CDR3 DNA reads TGTGCCACCAGTGACAGGGACAGGGGGCCGGCAGATACGCAGTATTTT.

This chain joins TRBV29-1 and TRBJ1-1, with D possibly TRBD1 on 5 matching bases. CDR3 length equals 10 residues. Germline CDR1 is SQVTM and CDR2 is ANQGSEA. The ends were cut back, 5 bases at V and 10 bases at J, with 11 bases in the middle. As DNA, the CDR3 is TGCAGCGTTCGGATAAGGGGAGCTTTCTTT. It is translated as CSVRIRGAFF.

This rearrangement joins TRBV18 to TRBJ1-5; 7 nucleotides agree with TRBD1. This CDR3 spans 13 amino acids. Losses at the gene ends were 4 bases for V and 4 bases for J; bases not matched to a gene: 1. The germline gives CDR1 KGHSH, CDR2 LQKENI. CDR3 in DNA: TGTGCCAGCTCACAGACAGGGAATCAGCCCCAGCATTTT. Translating gives CASSQTGNQPQHF.

V gene TRBV28 combines with J gene TRBJ2-7, with unresolved D. This CDR3 contains 13 residues. V was shortened by 6 bases and J by 5 bases, with 14 bases between the two germline ends. CDR1 and CDR2 (germline): MDHEN, SYDVKM. The CDR3 here is CASSPPRFDEQYF. The CDR3 nucleotides read TGTGCCAGCAGCCCCCCACGGTTTGACGAGCAGTACTTC.

The chain has TRBV9 and TRBJ2-3, with TRBD1 matching over 7 bases. V trimming: 1 base; J trimming: 2 bases; junction bases outside the gene matches: 13. Germline loops: CDR1 SGDLS, CDR2 YYNGEE. The CDR3 is 18 amino acids. The CDR3 spells CASSVSPPRTGNTDTQYF. CDR3 coding DNA: TGTGCCAGCAGCGTATCCCCACCTCGGACAGGCAACACAGATACGCAGTATTTT.

The chain has TRBV15 and TRBJ1-4; D is ambiguous. This CDR3 is 14 amino acids long. Looked up from germline, CDR1 is LNHNV and CDR2 is YYDKDF (reference sequence). V lost 4 bases to trimming and J lost 6 bases, with 12 bases between them. The CDR3 here is CATSNTPPHEKLFF. DNA for the CDR3: TGTGCCACCAGCAACACCCCACCTCATGAAAAACTGTTTTTT.

V is TRBV2 and J is TRBJ1-3, with TRBD1 identical over 7 bases. CDR3 length: 15 amino acids. With V trimmed by 6 bases and J by 0 bases, 5 bases remained unmatched. Germline CDR1 and CDR2: SNHLY and FYNNEI. The CDR3 region is CASRLQGSSGNTIYF. CDR3 in DNA: TGTGCCAGCAGGCTACAGGGGAGCTCTGGAAACACCATATATTTT.

This clone was seen many times. J is TRBJ2-7 and V is TRBV7-9; 8 bases agree with TRBD2. CDR3 length: 13 amino acids. CDR1 SEHNR and CDR2 FQNEAQ come from the germline V gene (reference sequence). V was pared by 5 bases and J by 6 bases, with 6 bases of the junction left unmatched. This chain's CDR3 is CASSPREGFEQYF. As DNA, the CDR3 is TGTGCCAGCAGCCCCCGGGAGGGTTTCGAGCAGTACTTC.

The chain carries TRBV13 and TRBJ1-1; D remains unclear. V was cut by 5 bases and J by 4 bases, with 8 bases left in between. This CDR3 is built from 12 residues. From germline, CDR1 is PRHDT and CDR2 FYEKMQ (reference sequence). The CDR3 DNA is TGTGCCAGCAGCCCTAGAGGCACTGAAGCTTTCTTT. This translates into CASSPRGTEAFF.

Details on this clone: The sample has other DNA sequences that encode this CDR3 too. This chain links TRBV6-5 with TRBJ1-2; TRBD1 aligns across 9 bases. Trimming at V came to 6 bases and at J to 2 bases, leaving 7 bases not matched to a gene. Germline V CDR1 and CDR2: MNHEY, SVGAGI. There are 15 residues in the CDR3. The CDR3 DNA reads TGTGCCAGCAGCAACCCGGGACAGGGAAACTATGGCTACACCTTC. This gives the protein CASSNPGQGNYGYTF.

V and J are TRBV19 and TRBJ1-2; a weak D match, TRBD1 (5 bases). The CDR3 covers 14 residues. Trimming cost V 3 bases and J 5 bases, with 13 bases left between them. Germline assignment: CDR1 LNHDA and CDR2 SQIVND (reference sequence). The CDR3 region is CASSISGRDYGYTF. The CDR3 region has the DNA TGTGCCAGTAGTATTAGTGGCAGGGATTATGGCTACACCTTC.